The clone carrying this T cell receptor (beta chain) was seen only a few times. This record belongs to a study of lymphopenia after photon versus proton radiotherapy. CDR1 is WNHNN, CDR2 SYGVQD, per germline (reference sequence). The CDR3 consists of 14 residues. The ends were cut back, 3 bases at V and 9 bases at J, with 17 bases in the middle. Method: immunoSEQ multiplex PCR; TCRdb's copy keeps in-frame clones and lacks some. The table has 20,000 or so clones, 80% to 95% seen once. This rearrangement joins TRBV10-1 to TRBJ1-2, with TRBD1 as a possible D gene (6 bases). This specimen was peripheral blood, taken from a patient treated with proton-based radiotherapy. The origin of this receptor is a woman aged 65 to 85 with pancreatic cancer. Some clones in this sample may be carry-over from other donors' samples. This CDR3 reads CASSEGGDPSSYTF. DNA of the CDR3: TGCGCCAGCAGTGAAGGGGGGGATCCTTCGAGCTACACCTTC.